Listed below are T cell receptor beta chains from one sample, sequenced in a study of cytomegalovirus exposure and HLA in healthy donors. The data were produced by immunoSEQ multiplex PCR, yet TCRdb's version contains in-frame clones alone and is incomplete. Of a few hundred thousand clones in the sample, 84% were seen once. The sequencing sample was made of PBMCs. The receptors were gathered from a woman between 40 and 55 years old in good health and CMV-seropositive. The CDR3 runs from the conserved cysteine through the conserved F or W. The D gene is left open where the match is weak. Size is omitted from some rows. Given values are once, few, many or a class for expanded clones.

>TRBJ2-7|TRBV6-5|.|.
TGTGCCAGCAGTTACGTAAGTGGGAGAAACTCCTACGAGCAGTACTTC
CASSYVSGRNSYEQYF
>TRBJ2-3|TRBV2|.|.
TGTGCCAGCAGTGAGCAGGGTTTGCTACATACGCAGTATTTT
CASSEQGLLHTQYF
>TRBJ2-1|TRBV11-3|.|.
TGTGCCAGCAGCTTAGGCTTTAACCCGGGTGAGCAGTTCTTC
CASSLGFNPGEQFF
>TRBJ1-2|TRBV6-5|.|.
TGTGCCAGCACTTTACCAGGGTTAGGTGGCTACACCTTC
CASTLPGLGGYTF
>TRBJ1-6|TRBV19|.|.
TGTGCCAGTAGGTGGGGAGGGAGCTCCTATAATTCACCCCTCCACTTT
CASRWGGSSYNSPLHF
>TRBJ1-1|TRBV6-6|.|.
TGTGCCAGCAGTTACGGGACATCGGATGAAGCTTTCTTT
CASSYGTSDEAFF
>TRBJ2-6|TRBV19|TRBD2|few
TGTGCCAGTAGTGGGGGAGGGACTGGGGCCAACGTCCTGACTTTC
CASSGGGTGANVLTF
>TRBJ2-1|TRBV10-3|TRBD1|.
TGTGCCACTACAGGGGGTAATGAGCAGTTCTTC
CATTGGNEQFF
>TRBJ1-2|TRBV5-5|.|.
TGTGCCAGCACCGGGGGTCCCCGGGACGGAGCTAACTATGGCTACACCTTC
CASTGGPRDGANYGYTF
>TRBJ2-3|TRBV11-2|TRBD2|.
TGTGCCAGCAGCTCACTAGCGTCTAGCACAGATACGCAGTATTTT
CASSSLASSTDTQYF
>TRBJ2-1|TRBV21-1|.|.
TGTGCCAGCAGCCGGAGGCGCCTGGGGGCCAATGAGCAGTTCTTC
CASSRRRLGANEQFF
>TRBJ2-7|TRBV2|TRBD1|.
TGTGCCAGCAGTTCCGGGACAGCCGAGCAGTACTTC
CASSSGTAEQYF
>TRBJ2-7|TRBV11-2|TRBD1|.
TGTGCCAGCAGCTTATGGTCAGGGGGCCCCTACGAGCAGTACTTC
CASSLWSGGPYEQYF
>TRBJ2-5|TRBV28|TRBD2|.
TGTGCCAGCAGCACCTCGCCGGGACTAGCGGGGGAAACCCAGTACTTC
CASSTSPGLAGETQYF
>TRBJ2-5|TRBV5-4|.|.
TGTGCCAGCAGCTTGGAAGGGGGAAGGGAGCAGTACTTC
CASSLEGGREQYF
>TRBJ2-2|TRBV7-9|.|.
TGTGCCAGCAGCGGAGGACAGCTGAACACCGGGGAGCTGTTTTTT
CASSGGQLNTGELFF
>TRBJ2-3|TRBV4-2|.|.
TGTGCCAGCAGCCAAGGAGCAACTCCCGCCACGCAGTATTTT
CASSQGATPATQYF
>TRBJ1-1|TRBV7-9|TRBD1|once
TGTGCCAGCAGCTCCGAAAGGGGACAGGTCTACACTGAAGCTTTCTTT
CASSSERGQVYTEAFF
>TRBJ1-5|TRBV6-5|.|.
TGTGCCAGCAGTTACGATCGGGTCGCTCAGCCCCAGCATTTT
CASSYDRVAQPQHF
>TRBJ1-2|TRBV4-3|TRBD1|.
TGCGCCAGCAGCTCGGGACAGGGGGATAACTATGGCTACACCTTC
CASSSGQGDNYGYTF
>TRBJ2-1|TRBV2|TRBD1|.
TGTGCCAGTAGGGACAGGGGAGGCGATGAGCAGTTCTTC
CASRDRGGDEQFF
>TRBJ2-3|TRBV7-2|.|.
TGTGCCAGCAGCCTAGGACTCCTGCAGGGAGATACGCAGTATTTT
CASSLGLLQGDTQYF
>TRBJ2-1|TRBV11-2|.|.
TGTGCCAGCAGCTTTCAGAGGGAAGGCTACAATGAGCAGTTCTTC
CASSFQREGYNEQFF
>TRBJ1-6|TRBV28|TRBD1|.
TGTGCCAGCAGTACGACAGGGAATAATTCACCCCTCCACTTT
CASSTTGNNSPLHF
>TRBJ2-7|TRBV5-1|TRBD1|.
TGCGCCAGCAGCTACACCGGGACAGGGGTGAACGAGCAGTACTTC
CASSYTGTGVNEQYF
>TRBJ2-5|TRBV28|TRBD2|.
TGTGCCAGCAGTTTGAGAAGTAAGCGGGAGGGCCGAGAGACCCAGTACTTC
CASSLRSKREGRETQYF
>TRBJ2-1|TRBV7-8|TRBD2|.
TGTGCCAGCAGCCTAGGGTACGAGGCGGGAGTTAAGTACAATGAGCAGTTCTTC
CASSLGYEAGVKYNEQFF
>TRBJ1-1|TRBV18|.|once
TGTGCCACCTTGGGAGGCCTGAACACTGAAGCTTTCTTT
CATLGGLNTEAFF